A single T cell receptor beta chain is shown here with its context. Regarding time point: patch test 2, 6 weeks after DPC sensitization. As to treatment: therapeutic diphenylcyclopropenone sensitization with weekly scalp DPC. Unfractionated whole blood was the source of the extracted total RNA. As originally analysed: Some 100,000 TCRs per sample was the median, with a range of about 20,000 to 690,600. TCRdb itself ran the RACE reads through MiXCR, one entry per CDR3 protein. The authors' filters were not applied to this entry. The sample carries 35,000 to 50,000 distinct CDR3 sequences, 9.5% to 10% recorded once. This record comes from a study of human T cells and chemical hapten exposure. With 6 bases removed from V and 4 bases from J, the gap between germline ends came to 15 bases. The CDR3 runs to 14 residues. Germline loops: CDR1 DFQATT, CDR2 SNEGSKA (reference sequence).

V usage is TRBV20-1 and J usage is TRBJ1-4; D remains ambiguous. This TCR was recovered from a woman aged 25-40 years with alopecia areata. Some clones in this sample may be carry-over from other donors' samples. The material was whole blood, obtained in connection with sensitization to the hapten diphenylcyclopropenone (DPC). The chain's CDR3 is CSAARVADNEKLFF. CDR3 bases: TGCAGTGCAGCAAGGGTGGCGGATAATGAAAAACTGTTTTTT.